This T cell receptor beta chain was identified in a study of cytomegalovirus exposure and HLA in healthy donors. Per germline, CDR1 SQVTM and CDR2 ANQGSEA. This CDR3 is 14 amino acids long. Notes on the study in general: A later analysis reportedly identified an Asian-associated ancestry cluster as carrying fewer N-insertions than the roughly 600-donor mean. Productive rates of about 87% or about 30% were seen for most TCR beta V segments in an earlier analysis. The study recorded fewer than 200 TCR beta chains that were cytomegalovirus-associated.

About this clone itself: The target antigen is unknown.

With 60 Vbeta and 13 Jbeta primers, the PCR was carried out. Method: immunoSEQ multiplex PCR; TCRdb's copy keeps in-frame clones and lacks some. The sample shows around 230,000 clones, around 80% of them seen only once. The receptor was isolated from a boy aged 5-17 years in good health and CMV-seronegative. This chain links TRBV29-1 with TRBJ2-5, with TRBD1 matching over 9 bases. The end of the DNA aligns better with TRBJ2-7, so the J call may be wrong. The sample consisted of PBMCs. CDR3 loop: CSVARRDRAHEQYF. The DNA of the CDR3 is TGCAGCGTAGCCCGCCGGGACAGGGCCCACGAGCAGTACTTC.